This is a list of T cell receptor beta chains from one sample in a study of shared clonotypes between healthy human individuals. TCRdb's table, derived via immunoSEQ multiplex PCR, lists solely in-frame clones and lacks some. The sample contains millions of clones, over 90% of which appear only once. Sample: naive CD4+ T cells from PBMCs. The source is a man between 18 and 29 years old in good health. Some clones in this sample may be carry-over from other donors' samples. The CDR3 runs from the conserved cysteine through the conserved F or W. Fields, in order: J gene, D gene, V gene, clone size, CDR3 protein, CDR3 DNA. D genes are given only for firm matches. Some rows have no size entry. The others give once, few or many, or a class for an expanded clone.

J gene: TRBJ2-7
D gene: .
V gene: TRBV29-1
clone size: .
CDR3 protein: CNQRGTYEQYF
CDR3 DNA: TGCAATCAACGTGGTACCTACGAGCAGTACTTC

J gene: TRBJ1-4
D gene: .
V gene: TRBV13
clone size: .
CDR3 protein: CASSLGDSANEKLFF
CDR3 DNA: TGTGCCAGCAGCTTAGGGGACAGTGCTAATGAAAAACTGTTTTTT

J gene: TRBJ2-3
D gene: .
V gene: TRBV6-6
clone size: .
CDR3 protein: CASSWGRNTDTQYF
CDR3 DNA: TGTGCCAGCAGTTGGGGGAGGAACACAGATACGCAGTATTTT

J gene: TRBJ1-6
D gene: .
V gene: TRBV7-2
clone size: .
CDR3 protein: CASSLALLKGSPLHF
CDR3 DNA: TGTGCCAGCAGCTTAGCGCTTCTAAAAGGATCACCCCTCCACTTT

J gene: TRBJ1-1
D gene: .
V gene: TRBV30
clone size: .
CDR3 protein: CAWSVNTEAFF
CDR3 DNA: TGTGCCTGGTCAGTGAACACTGAAGCTTTCTTT

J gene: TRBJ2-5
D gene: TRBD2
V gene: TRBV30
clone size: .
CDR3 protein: CAWSVLAGEGETQYF
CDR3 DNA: TGTGCCTGGAGTGTACTAGCGGGAGAGGGGGAGACCCAGTACTTC

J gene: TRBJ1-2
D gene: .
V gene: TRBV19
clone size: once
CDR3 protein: CASSPGAARGYTF
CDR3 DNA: TGTGCCAGTAGTCCGGGGGCGGCACGTGGCTACACCTTC

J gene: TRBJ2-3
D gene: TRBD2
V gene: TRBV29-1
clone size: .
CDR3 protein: CSVGPGGAGTDTQYF
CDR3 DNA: TGCAGCGTTGGGCCGGGGGGAGCTGGCACAGATACGCAGTATTTT

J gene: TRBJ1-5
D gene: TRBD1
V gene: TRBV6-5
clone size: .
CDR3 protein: CASRTGQGTVGPQHF
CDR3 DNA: TGTGCCAGCAGGACGGGACAGGGTACTGTTGGGCCCCAGCATTTT

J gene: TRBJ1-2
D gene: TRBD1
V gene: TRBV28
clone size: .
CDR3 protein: CASSRQGTYGYTF
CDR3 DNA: TGTGCCAGCAGTCGACAGGGGACCTATGGCTACACCTTC

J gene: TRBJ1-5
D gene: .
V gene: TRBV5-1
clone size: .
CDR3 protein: CASSPFEGGQGQPQHF
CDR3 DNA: TGCGCCAGCAGCCCCTTCGAGGGGGGGCAAGGGCAGCCCCAGCATTTT

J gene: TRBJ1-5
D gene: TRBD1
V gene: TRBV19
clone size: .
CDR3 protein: CATRQGLYSNQPQHF
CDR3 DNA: TGTGCCACTCGACAGGGACTTTATAGCAATCAGCCCCAGCATTTT

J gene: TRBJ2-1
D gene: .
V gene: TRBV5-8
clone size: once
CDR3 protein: CASSLGTADNEQFF
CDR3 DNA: TGTGCCAGCAGCTTGGGTACGGCAGACAATGAGCAGTTCTTC

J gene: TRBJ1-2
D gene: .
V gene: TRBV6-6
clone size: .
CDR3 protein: CASSYEGRDYGYTF
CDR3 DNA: TGTGCCAGCAGTTACGAGGGCAGGGACTATGGCTACACCTTC

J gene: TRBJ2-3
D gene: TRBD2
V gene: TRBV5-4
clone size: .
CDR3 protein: CASSRGTSGASTDTQYF
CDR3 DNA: TGTGCCAGCAGCAGAGGGACTAGCGGGGCTAGCACAGATACGCAGTATTTT

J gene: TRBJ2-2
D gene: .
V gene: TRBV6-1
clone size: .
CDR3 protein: CASRRGGELFF
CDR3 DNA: TGTGCCAGCAGGCGGGGCGGGGAGCTGTTTTTT

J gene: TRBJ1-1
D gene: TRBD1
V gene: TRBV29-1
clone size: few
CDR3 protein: CSARDRGSTEAFF
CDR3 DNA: TGCAGCGCCAGGGACAGGGGATCCACTGAAGCTTTCTTT

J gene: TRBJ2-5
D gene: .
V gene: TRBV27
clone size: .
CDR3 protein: CASSKRQGPETQYF
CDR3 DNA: TGTGCCAGCAGCAAACGTCAGGGTCCTGAGACCCAGTACTTC

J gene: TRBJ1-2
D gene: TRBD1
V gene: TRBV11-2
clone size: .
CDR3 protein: CASTTTGGGGYTF
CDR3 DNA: TGTGCCAGCACTACGACAGGGGGCGGTGGCTACACCTTC

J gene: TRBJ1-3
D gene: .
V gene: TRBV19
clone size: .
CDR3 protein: CASSPFSAVISGNTIYF
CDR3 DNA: TGTGCCAGTAGTCCTTTCTCGGCAGTTATTTCGGGAAACACCATATATTTT

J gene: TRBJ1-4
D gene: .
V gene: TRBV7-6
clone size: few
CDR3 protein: CASSLAPRSGRGELFF
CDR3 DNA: TGTGCCAGCAGCTTAGCACCTCGAAGTGGGAGGGGTGAACTGTTTTTT

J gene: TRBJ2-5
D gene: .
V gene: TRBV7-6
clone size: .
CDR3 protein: CASSLSREETQYF
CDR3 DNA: TGTGCCAGCAGCTTATCTCGGGAAGAGACCCAGTACTTC

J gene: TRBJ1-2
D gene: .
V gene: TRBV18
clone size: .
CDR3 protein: CASSPVEGVDGYTF
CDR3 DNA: TGTGCCAGCTCACCAGTTGAGGGTGTAGATGGCTACACCTTC

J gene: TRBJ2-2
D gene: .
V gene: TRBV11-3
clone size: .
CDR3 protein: CASSLDSRTNTGELFF
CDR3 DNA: TGTGCCAGCAGCTTAGATTCCAGGACGAACACCGGGGAGCTGTTTTTT

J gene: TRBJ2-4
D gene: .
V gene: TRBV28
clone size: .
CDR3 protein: CASRGVAGDIQYF
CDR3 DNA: TGTGCCAGCAGGGGGGTAGCTGGGGACATTCAGTACTTC

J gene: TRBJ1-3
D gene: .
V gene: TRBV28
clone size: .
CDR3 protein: CASSLLVLGGNTIYF
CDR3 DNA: TGTGCCAGCAGTTTATTGGTCTTAGGGGGAAACACCATATATTTT

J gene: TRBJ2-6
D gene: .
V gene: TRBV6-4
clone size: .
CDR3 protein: CASSEYGGSGANVLTF
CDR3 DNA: TGTGCCAGCAGTGAGTACGGGGGCTCTGGGGCCAACGTCCTGACTTTC

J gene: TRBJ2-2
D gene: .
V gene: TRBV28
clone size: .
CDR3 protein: CATPDKLNTGELFF
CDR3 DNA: TGTGCCACCCCGGACAAGCTGAACACCGGGGAGCTGTTTTTT

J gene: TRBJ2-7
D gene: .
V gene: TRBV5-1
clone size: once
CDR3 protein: CASSGGQGIHEQYF
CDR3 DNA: TGCGCCAGCAGCGGGGGGCAGGGGATCCACGAGCAGTACTTC

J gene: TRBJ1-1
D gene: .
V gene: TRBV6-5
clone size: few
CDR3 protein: CASSREGGNTEAFF
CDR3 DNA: TGTGCCAGCAGCCGCGAGGGAGGGAACACTGAAGCTTTCTTT

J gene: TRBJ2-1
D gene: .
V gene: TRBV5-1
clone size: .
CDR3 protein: CASSLDGPPYNEQFF
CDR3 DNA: TGCGCCAGCAGCTTGGACGGGCCCCCCTACAATGAGCAGTTCTTC

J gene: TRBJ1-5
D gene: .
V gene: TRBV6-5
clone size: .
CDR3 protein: CASQGEDQPQHF
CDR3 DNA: TGTGCCAGCCAGGGTGAGGATCAGCCCCAGCATTTT

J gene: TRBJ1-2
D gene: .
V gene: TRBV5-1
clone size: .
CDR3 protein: CASSLDMISNYGYTF
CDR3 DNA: TGCGCCAGCAGCTTAGACATGATTAGTAACTATGGCTACACCTTC

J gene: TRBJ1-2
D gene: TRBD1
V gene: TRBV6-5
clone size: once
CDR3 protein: CASSARQGGYGYTF
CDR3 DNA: TGTGCCAGCAGCGCCCGACAGGGTGGCTATGGCTACACCTTC

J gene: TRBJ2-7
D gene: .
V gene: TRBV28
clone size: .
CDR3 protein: CASSKDPGVSYEQYF
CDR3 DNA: TGTGCCAGCAGTAAAGACCCCGGGGTCTCCTACGAGCAGTACTTC